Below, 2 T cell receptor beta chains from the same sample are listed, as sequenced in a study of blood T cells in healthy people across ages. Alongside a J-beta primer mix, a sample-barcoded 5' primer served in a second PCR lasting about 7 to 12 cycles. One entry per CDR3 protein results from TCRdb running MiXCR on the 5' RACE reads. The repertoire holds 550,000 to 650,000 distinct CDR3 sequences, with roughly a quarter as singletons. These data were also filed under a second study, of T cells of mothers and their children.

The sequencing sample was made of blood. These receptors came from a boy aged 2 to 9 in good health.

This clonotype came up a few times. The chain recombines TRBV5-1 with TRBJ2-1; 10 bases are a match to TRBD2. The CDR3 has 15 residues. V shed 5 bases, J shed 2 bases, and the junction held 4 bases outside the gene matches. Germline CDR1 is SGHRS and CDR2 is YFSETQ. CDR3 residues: CASRPGLAAYNEQFF. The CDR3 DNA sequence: TGCGCCAGCAGGCCTGGACTAGCGGCCTACAATGAGCAGTTCTTC.

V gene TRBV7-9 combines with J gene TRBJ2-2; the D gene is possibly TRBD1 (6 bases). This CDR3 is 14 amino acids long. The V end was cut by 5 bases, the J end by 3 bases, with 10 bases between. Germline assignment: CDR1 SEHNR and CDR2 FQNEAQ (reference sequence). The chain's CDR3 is CASSGKGDTGELFF. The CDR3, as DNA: TGTGCCAGCAGCGGAAAGGGGGACACCGGGGAGCTGTTTTTT.